Shown below are 11 T cell receptor beta chains from a single sample sequenced in a study of identical twins. TCRdb analysed the 5' RACE reads with MiXCR anew, one entry per CDR3 protein. The data hold more than 1.5 million distinct CDR3 sequences, with about 30% observed a single time. Material for sequencing was cord blood. The receptors were gathered from a newborn girl in good health.

This chain joins TRBV20-1 and TRBJ2-1; possible D gene TRBD1, 6 bases. Trimming removed 2 bases from V and 3 bases from J, with 11 bases in between. Germline lookup yields CDR1 DFQATT and CDR2 SNEGSKA (reference sequence). The CDR3 is 14 residues long. The CDR3 spells CSARQGIYYNEQFF. The CDR3 DNA reads TGCAGTGCTAGACAGGGGATTTACTACAATGAGCAGTTCTTC.

The V and J genes are TRBV5-6 and TRBJ2-1; 7 nucleotides align to TRBD2. Germline V gene lookup returns CDR1 SGHDT and CDR2 YYEEEE. V dropped 4 bases and J dropped 1; count of bases not matched to a gene: 5. CDR3 length equals 15 residues. Written as DNA, the CDR3 is TGTGCCAGCAGCGAGCCTAGCGGTTCCTACAATGAGCAGTTCTTC. It encodes CASSEPSGSYNEQFF.

The chain has TRBV28 and TRBJ1-6; 8 nucleotides match TRBD1. J was trimmed by 10 bases and V by 5 bases; bases with no gene match: 7. The CDR3 extends over 14 amino acids. Germline-derived CDR1 and CDR2 are MDHEN and SYDVKM. CDR3 in amino acids: CASSMTGVFSPLHF. The CDR3 DNA follows: TGTGCCAGCAGTATGACAGGGGTTTTCTCACCCCTCCACTTT.

Notes on this clonotype: One end of the junction is discordant with germline, which a read error may explain. The chain carries TRBV6-5 and TRBJ2-7; D not resolved. CDR1 MNHEY and CDR2 SVGAGI come from the germline V gene. The length of the CDR3 is 11 residues. The CDR3 spells CSSSNSNEQYF. CDR3 nucleotides: TGTTCCAGCAGTAACAGCAATGAGCAGTACTTC.

This clonotype was detected many times. V is TRBV25-1 and J is TRBJ1-1; TRBD1 is a possible D gene (5 bases). CDR1 and CDR2 (germline): MGHDK, SYGVNS. The CDR3 covers 11 residues. Trimming removed 6 bases from V and 4 bases from J, with 6 bases in between. In nucleotides, the CDR3 is TGTGCCAGCAGCGGGGGCACTGAAGCTTTCTTT. The encoded protein is CASSGGTEAFF.

The genes are TRBV4-1 and TRBJ2-3; TRBD2 might be the D (6 bases). Trimming left V 2 bases short and J 4 bases short, with 10 bases between. Germline values: CDR1 MGHRA, CDR2 YSYEKL. This CDR3 has 14 residues. CDR3 nucleotide sequence: TGCGCCAGCAGCCAACCCGGGGAGGCAGATACGCAGTATTTT. This sequence encodes CASSQPGEADTQYF.

This clonotype has a handful of counts. The chain uses TRBV6-2 or TRBV6-3 and TRBJ1-5; D gene unclear. Germline CDR1 and CDR2: MNHEY and SVGEGT. Deletions cut 4 bases from V and 14 bases from J, with 15 bases between. CDR3 size: 12 residues. The chain's CDR3 is CASSLTGKYEHF. The CDR3 DNA reads as TGTGCCAGCAGTTTAACCGGGAAATATGAGCATTTT.

This clonotype has a handful of counts. The chain recombines TRBV6-2 or TRBV6-3 with TRBJ2-5, with 8 bases fitting TRBD1. Germline V gene data show CDR1 as MNHEY and CDR2 as SVGEGT. This CDR3 spans 15 amino acids. J was trimmed by 5 bases and V by 6 bases; bases with no gene match: 11. The CDR3 DNA reads TGTGCCAGCAGGCTCCGACAGGGGAACATGGAGACCCAGTACTTC. Its translation: CASRLRQGNMETQYF.

The chain couples TRBV10-3 to TRBJ2-5; 8 bases are shared with TRBD1. Trimming took 3 bases from V and 5 from J; bases not matched to a gene: 5. This CDR3 is 14 amino acids long. Looked up from germline, CDR1 is ENHRY and CDR2 is SYGVKD. CDR3 DNA sequence: TGTGCCATCAGTGACGCAGGGGGCGCGGAGACCCAGTACTTC. It is translated as CAISDAGGAETQYF.

The rearrangement uses TRBV12-3 or TRBV12-4 and TRBJ1-2; 8 nucleotides align to TRBD1. V gave up 5 bases and J gave up 5 bases; unmatched junction bases: 7. The CDR3 runs to 14 residues. The CDR3 DNA reads as TGTGCCAGCAGTGCCCCCTGGACAGGGTATGGCTACACCTTC. It yields the protein CASSAPWTGYGYTF.

This clonotype was picked up one time. This chain joins TRBV20-1 and TRBJ2-7; 8 bases fit TRBD2. The CDR3 length is 14 residues. Trimming at V came to 6 bases and at J to 4 bases, leaving 11 bases not matched to a gene. Germline V gene sequence: CDR1 DFQATT, CDR2 SNEGSKA (reference sequence). The CDR3 sequence: CSAQGLAGWYEQYF. The DNA for the CDR3 is TGCAGTGCCCAAGGGCTAGCGGGTTGGTACGAGCAGTACTTC.